The source of this T cell receptor beta chain is a study of blood T cell repertoires in COVID-19. Study overall: Samples came from the United States, Italy and Spain, spanning acute and convalescent COVID-19.

As originally analysed: Amplified reference gene primers provided the basis for estimating nucleated cell counts. This table comes from immunoSEQ multiplex PCR, and its TCRdb copy is limited to in-frame clones, with some not included. V and J calls and clone size are those listed in that table; D and trimming were worked out from the DNA. This sample has fewer than 350,000 clones, with about four fifths found just once. V lost 0 bases and J lost 5; bases outside the gene matches: 6. From germline, CDR1 is KGHSH and CDR2 LQKENI. This CDR3 spans 16 amino acids. The gene calls are TRBV18 and TRBJ2-1; 8 bases fit TRBD2. The origin of this receptor is a woman in her fifties or sixties with active or convalescent COVID-19. The sample was peripheral blood. Here the CDR3 DNA reads TGTGCCAGCTCACCACCGATCGCGGGGGGCCACAATGAGCAGTTCTTC. Its protein product is CASSPPIAGGHNEQFF.